The entry below describes one T cell receptor (beta chain). After constant-region reverse-primer amplification, full-length variable regions underwent semi-nested PCR with Nested Universal Primer A. Via MiXCR, TCRdb re-called the 5' RACE reads, giving one row per CDR3 protein. The sample includes about 40,000 distinct CDR3 sequences, about 19% seen only once; the top ten take about 2.8%. The V and J ends lost 4 bases and 5 bases, in that order; junction bases with no gene match: 5. Germline assignment: CDR1 LGHNA and CDR2 YNFKEQ. The CDR3 has 16 amino acids. Naive CD4+ cells had CD25+ Tregs removed. This TCR was recovered from a female donor with breast cancer. Sequenced: naive CD4+ T cells sorted from a lymph node. Subset meaning: naive CD4+ T cells, CD4+CD45RA+CD25-. V gene TRBV4-2 combines with J gene TRBJ2-3; TRBD2 matches at 14 bases. CDR3 sequence reads: CASSREGTSGGDTQYF. The CDR3, as DNA: TGTGCCAGCAGCCGAGAAGGGACTAGCGGGGGAGATACGCAGTATTTT.